This T cell receptor (beta chain) was retrieved from a study of blood T cell repertoires in COVID-19. As originally analysed: Amplifying reference gene primers gave estimates of nucleated cell counts. Profiled with immunoSEQ multiplex PCR; TCRdb holds only in-frame clones, not every one. The V and J calls and clone size come from that table; D and trimming were worked out from the DNA. This sample has roughly 20,000 clones, with 85% to 90% found just once. Sequencing was carried out using peripheral blood. This receptor was identified in a human donor in a cohort sampled during active COVID-19.

The CDR3 loop reads CASSLNRGPTEAFF. CDR3 in DNA: TGTGCCAGCAGCTTAAACAGGGGGCCCACTGAAGCTTTCTTT. The V and J genes are TRBV11-1 and TRBJ1-1; 9 bases are a match to TRBD1. The length of the CDR3 is 14 residues. Germline values: CDR1 SGHAT, CDR2 FQDESV (reference sequence). J was trimmed by 4 bases and V by 2 bases; bases with no gene match: 2.